The next 6 T cell receptor beta chains were all read from a single sample in a study of Ad26.COV2.S vaccination and SARS-CoV-2 variants. Treatment given: 15 to 20 received Ad26.COV2.S at low or high dose, single or two shots; about 5 received placebo; per-sample allocation not given. Specimen acquisition occurred on day 63 following the initial vaccine or placebo injection. This table comes from immunoSEQ multiplex PCR, and its TCRdb copy is limited to in-frame clones, with some not included. This sample yields some 520,000 clones, of which roughly nine tenths are seen a single time; about 13% belongs to the top ten. Here the sequenced sample was peripheral blood, taken in a trial of Ad26.COV2.S vaccine versus placebo. The origin of the receptors is a person aged 18-65 years who received the Ad26.COV2.S COVID-19 vaccine or a placebo.

This chain joins TRBV3-1 (or the pseudogene TRBV3-2) and TRBJ2-3, with D possibly TRBD1 on 5 matching bases. The V and J ends lost 4 bases and 1 base respectively, with 15 bases between them. The CDR3 spans 16 residues. Germline V lookup: CDR1 LGHDT, CDR2 YNNKEL (reference sequence). The CDR3 DNA sequence: TGTGCCAGCAGCCCCCGACAGAAGAAGGGCACAGATACGCAGTATTTT. Residues: CASSPRQKKGTDTQYF.

V gene TRBV29-1 combines with J gene TRBJ2-5; 12 positions match TRBD1. J gave up 2 bases and V 5 bases, and 3 bases lay outside the gene matches. The CDR3 consists of 14 residues. CDR1 and CDR2 (germline): SQVTM, ANQGSEA. The CDR3: CSVRDRGLQETQYF. For the CDR3, the DNA is TGCAGCGTTAGGGACAGGGGGCTTCAAGAGACCCAGTACTTC.

J is TRBJ1-6 and V is TRBV6-5, with unresolved D. This CDR3 has 11 amino acids. Looked up from germline, CDR1 is MNHEY and CDR2 is SVGAGI. V was trimmed by 8 bases and J by 9 bases, leaving 8 bases between them. The CDR3 sequence is CASSPGSPLHF. The CDR3 DNA reads TGTGCCAGCTCCCCCGGTTCACCCCTCCACTTT.

The chain is built from TRBV28 and TRBJ2-1; 12 nucleotides match TRBD2. This CDR3 has 16 residues. Per the germline V gene, CDR1 is MDHEN and CDR2 is SYDVKM. V shed 5 bases, J shed 4 bases, and the junction held 6 bases outside the gene matches. In DNA form, the CDR3 reads TGTGCCAGCAGTCTAGCGGGAGGGCTAAAGTACAATGAGCAGTTCTTC. Translating gives CASSLAGGLKYNEQFF.

This clone was recorded only once. The chain joins TRBV9 to TRBJ2-2, with D perhaps TRBD2 (5 bases). This CDR3 has 18 amino acids. With 0 bases removed from V and 0 bases from J, the gap between germline ends came to 15 bases. Germline lookup yields CDR1 SGDLS and CDR2 YYNGEE. CDR3 residues: CASSVASAGGANTGELFF. CDR3 in DNA: TGTGCCAGCAGCGTAGCTTCGGCGGGTGGCGCGAACACCGGGGAGCTGTTTTTT.

The chain joins TRBV28 to TRBJ1-1, with D perhaps matching TRBD1 (5 bases). V was pared by 5 bases and J by 4 bases, with 14 bases between. The CDR3 contains 14 residues. Germline CDR1 MDHEN, CDR2 SYDVKM. The DNA of the CDR3 is TGTGCCAGCAGTACGCAGGGTCCGAGCACTGAAGCTTTCTTT. Residues: CASSTQGPSTEAFF.